These 13 T cell receptor beta chains were sequenced from one sample in a study of human T cells and chemical hapten exposure. Time point meaning: patch test 1, 2 weeks after DPC sensitization. Treatment given: therapeutic diphenylcyclopropenone sensitization with weekly scalp DPC. TCRdb reprocessed the RACE reads with MiXCR, giving one entry per CDR3 protein. The table records around 74,000 distinct CDR3 sequences, about 31% of them present only once. The sample here was whole blood, taken in connection with sensitization to the hapten diphenylcyclopropenone (DPC). These receptors were obtained from a man aged 35 to 55 with alopecia areata. Some clones in this sample may be carry-over from other donors' samples.

This chain connects TRBV12-3 or TRBV12-4 to TRBJ1-4; a weak D match, TRBD1 (5 bases). The length of the CDR3 is 14 residues. The germline V and J ends were trimmed by 5 bases and 8 bases, with 15 bases remaining between them. CDR3 amino acids: CASSTAGVEEKLFF. The CDR3 DNA reads TGTGCCAGCAGTACAGCGGGGGTAGAGGAAAAACTGTTTTTT.

CDR3 sequence (DNA): TGTGCCAGCAGCCAAGTACTAAGGGAGTTGGCCTACAATGAGCAGTTCTTC. It translates to CASSQVLRELAYNEQFF. The V gene is TRBV3-1, the J gene TRBJ2-1, with D possibly being TRBD2 (5 bases). Germline V CDR1 and CDR2: LGHDT, YNNKEL (reference sequence). Between the trimmed V and J ends, which lost 1 base and 2 bases, there was a span of 15 bases. The CDR3 has 17 amino acids.

The chain carries TRBV28 and TRBJ2-1; tentative D call: TRBD1 (6 bases). This CDR3 comprises 13 residues. The germline V gene encodes CDR1 MDHEN and CDR2 SYDVKM. Trimming shortened V by 2 bases and J by 9 bases, and 11 bases separated the two germline ends. CDR3: CASSLPTGSEQFF. The DNA of the CDR3 is TGTGCCAGCAGTTTACCCACAGGGAGTGAGCAGTTCTTC.

The chain links TRBV7-6 to TRBJ2-3; 7 nucleotides match TRBD2. After removal of 2 bases from V and 2 bases from J, the junction contained 4 bases not matched to a gene. This CDR3 has 15 amino acids. CDR1 is SGHVS and CDR2 is FNYEAQ in the germline V gene. The CDR3 spells CASSLRGDSTDTQYF. The CDR3 DNA is TGTGCCAGCAGCTTACGGGGGGACTCCACAGATACGCAGTATTTT.

The chain is built from TRBV6-5 and TRBJ1-6, with TRBD1 identical over 7 bases. Germline V gene lookup returns CDR1 MNHEY and CDR2 SVGAGI. Unmatched junction bases numbered 3, after V lost 2 bases and J lost 8 bases. The CDR3 runs 14 residues. DNA for the CDR3: TGTGCCAGCAGTTACGGGACAGATTATTCACCCCTCCACTTT. It yields the protein CASSYGTDYSPLHF.

The chain uses TRBV12-3 or TRBV12-4 and TRBJ2-3, with 8 bases lining up with TRBD2. CDR3 length: 15 amino acids. The J segment lost 4 bases and the V segment lost 4 bases, leaving 7 bases of the junction unmatched. The CDR3 DNA reads as TGTGCCAGCAGTTCCGGAGCGGGAGCGGCAGATACGCAGTATTTT. Residues: CASSSGAGAADTQYF.

V is TRBV7-9 and J is TRBJ1-3, with D perhaps TRBD1 (5 bases). There are 17 residues in the CDR3. Germline V gives CDR1 SEHNR, CDR2 FQNEAQ (reference sequence). V lost 5 bases and J lost 0, with 17 bases in between. For the CDR3, the DNA is TGTGCCAGCAGCCTTACCGGGACGAGAGACTCTGGAAACACCATATATTTT. It yields the protein CASSLTGTRDSGNTIYF.

The table lists this clonotype with a count of one. DNA for the CDR3: TGTGCCAGCAGACGCTCCGACAGTCGATACGACAATGAGCAGTTCTTC. Encoded protein: CASRRSDSRYDNEQFF. The chain carries TRBV6-6 and TRBJ2-1; D is possibly TRBD1 (5 bases). Deletions cut 6 bases from V and 5 bases from J, with 20 bases between. The germline V gene has CDR1 MNHNY and CDR2 SVGAGI (reference sequence). The CDR3 extends over 16 amino acids.

This clonotype was observed once. This chain links TRBV13 with TRBJ2-5; tentatively, D is TRBD2 (6 bases). The CDR3 sequence is 16 residues long. Germline CDR1 is PRHDT and CDR2 is FYEKMQ (reference sequence). V lost 5 bases to trimming and J lost 6 bases, with 22 bases between them. CDR3 in amino acids: CASSPRDSGKGKTQYF. CDR3 DNA sequence: TGTGCCAGCAGCCCGCGGGACTCGGGGAAAGGGAAGACCCAGTACTTC.

This clonotype was observed a few times. The chain has TRBV4-2 and TRBJ2-3; 13 nucleotides match TRBD2. Germline V CDR1 and CDR2: LGHNA, YNFKEQ. The ends lost 0 bases at V and 1 base at J; junction bases unmatched: 10. This CDR3 is built from 20 residues. The chain's CDR3 is CASSQDPRLAGGGRTDTQYF. The CDR3 DNA reads TGTGCCAGCAGCCAAGACCCTCGACTAGCGGGAGGAGGGCGCACAGATACGCAGTATTTT.

The genes are TRBV20-1 and TRBJ2-5; 14 positions agree with TRBD2. The trim removed 6 bases at V and 5 bases at J, leaving 8 bases unmatched. Germline loops: CDR1 DFQATT, CDR2 SNEGSKA (reference sequence). The CDR3 is 15 residues long. The CDR3 spells CSAMTSGRAAETQYF. The CDR3 region has the DNA TGCAGTGCCATGACTAGCGGGAGGGCCGCGGAGACCCAGTACTTC.

The chain is built from TRBV6-5 and TRBJ2-5; perhaps TRBD2 as D (6 bases). With 7 bases removed from V and 9 bases from J, the gap between germline ends came to 18 bases. CDR1 is MNHEY and CDR2 is SVGAGI in the germline V gene. The CDR3 contains 13 residues. The CDR3 bases are TGTGCCAGCAATCGACCGGGACTTAAGGCCCAGTACTTC. Its translation is CASNRPGLKAQYF.

The CDR3 bases are TGTGCCAGCACCCAGGGACGAGTCAGCAATCAGCCCCAGCATTTT. It yields the protein CASTQGRVSNQPQHF. This sequence joins TRBV6-6 and TRBJ1-5; maybe TRBD1 (5 bases). From germline, CDR1 is MNHNY and CDR2 SVGAGI (reference sequence). V was pared by 7 bases and J by 1 base, with 14 bases between. The CDR3 consists of 15 residues.